This entry describes one T cell receptor (beta chain). Its cognate antigen is unknown. This CDR3 is built from 15 residues. Germline lookup yields CDR1 MNHEY and CDR2 SVGAGI. With 2 bases removed from V and 1 base from J, the gap between germline ends came to 10 bases. The data were obtained in a study of identical twins. Study-level findings and limits: Conclusions rested on cross-sectional statistics rather than following the same donors.

A single record per CDR3 protein comes from TCRdb applying MiXCR to the 5' RACE reads. The sample contains nearly 900,000 distinct CDR3 sequences, roughly an eighth of which appear only once. These data are also associated with another study on yellow fever vaccine responses in identical twins.

The sequencing sample was made of PBMCs. The receptor comes from a woman aged 18-35 years in good health. The chain recombines TRBV6-5 with TRBJ2-3; D unclear. The DNA of the CDR3 is TGTGCCAGCAGTTACCGGGCTAGTCGCACAGATACGCAGTATTTT. Its protein product is CASSYRASRTDTQYF.